This T cell receptor (beta chain) comes out of a study of immune evolution from preneoplasia to lung adenocarcinoma. To note about this clone: Its antigen is still unknown.

The data were produced by immunoSEQ multiplex PCR, yet TCRdb's version contains in-frame clones alone and is incomplete. The sample holds thousands of clones, approximately 79% seen once. Premalignant or tumor cells were enriched by macro-dissection after pathologic assessment. Trimming left V 5 bases short and J 5 bases short, with 18 bases between. The germline gives CDR1 MNHEY, CDR2 SMNVEV (reference sequence). This CDR3 is 15 amino acids long. Whole-study results and caveats: Clonality was highest in normal lung, lower in later-stage lesions apparently.

This TCR came from a person aged 50-69 years with lung adenocarcinoma. The sequencing sample was made of FFPE minimally invasive lung adenocarcinoma tissue. The chain couples TRBV27 to TRBJ2-5; D might be TRBD2 (5 bases). The CDR3 DNA follows: TGTGCCAGCAGTAAAGGACTGGCTACAAGGGAGACCCAGTACTTC. Protein: CASSKGLATRETQYF.